These T cell receptor beta chains were read from a single sample in a study of spatial heterogeneity in lung cancer. TCRdb fed the 5' RACE reads into MiXCR, producing one record per CDR3 protein. This sample has several thousand distinct CDR3 sequences, with approximately 5% found just once. Sequenced material: normal lung tissue next to the tumor, taken at surgery. These receptor sequences come from a female donor with early-stage non-small cell lung cancer. Each CDR3 is given with its conserved first and last residue. D genes are given only for firm matches. Not all rows give a size; the values are once, few, many and, for expanded clones, a class.

many,TRBJ2-1,TRBV6-6,12,TRBD1,CASSWTGDEQFF,TGTGCCAGCAGCTGGACAGGGGATGAGCAGTTCTTC
few,TRBJ2-7,TRBV27,14,-,CASKMAGRVDEQYF,TGTGCCAGCAAGATGGCAGGGCGGGTCGACGAGCAGTACTTC
few,TRBJ2-2,TRBV6-1,13,-,CASSVSQTGELFF,TGTGCCAGCAGTGTCAGCCAAACCGGGGAGCTGTTTTTT
many,TRBJ2-1,TRBV20-1,17,TRBD2,CSARDTLGRGRASEQFF,TGCAGTGCTAGAGATACCCTAGGTCGCGGGAGGGCCTCTGAGCAGTTCTTC
medium-sized,TRBJ1-2,TRBV12-3/TRBV12-4,12,-,CASSFRATGYTF,TGTGCCAGCAGTTTTCGAGCAACGGGCTACACCTTC
medium-sized,TRBJ2-3,TRBV7-2,19,TRBD2,CASSPGAGTSGSITDTQYF,TGTGCCAGCAGCCCTGGTGCTGGGACTAGCGGGAGCATCACAGATACGCAGTATTTT
many,TRBJ1-2,TRBV5-1,13,TRBD1,CASSEGQSGGYTF,TGCGCCAGCAGCGAGGGACAGTCCGGGGGCTACACCTTC
-,TRBJ1-5,TRBV12-3/TRBV12-4,15,TRBD1,CASSPRDRVGQPQHF,TGTGCCAGCAGTCCGCGGGACAGGGTCGGTCAGCCCCAGCATTTT
medium-sized,TRBJ1-4,TRBV7-9,15,-,CASSLRGLTNEKLFF,TGTGCCAGCAGCTTACGGGGGCTCACTAATGAAAAACTGTTTTTT
many,TRBJ2-3,TRBV7-9,16,TRBD1,CASSSPRTGDSDTQYF,TGTGCCAGCAGCTCCCCCCGGACAGGGGATTCAGATACGCAGTATTTT
medium-sized,TRBJ2-5,TRBV9,13,-,CASSSGDLETQYF,TGTGCCAGCAGCTCGGGGGACCTAGAGACCCAGTACTTC
-,TRBJ2-7,TRBV30,13,-,CAWDTGSSYEQYF,TGTGCCTGGGATACAGGAAGCTCCTACGAGCAGTACTTC
many,TRBJ2-3,TRBV10-2,14,TRBD1,CATGTGVRTDTQYF,TGCGCCACGGGGACAGGGGTGAGGACAGATACGCAGTATTTT
-,TRBJ2-1,TRBV6-1,14,TRBD1,CASRTGGSYNEQFF,TGTGCCAGCAGAACAGGGGGCTCCTACAATGAGCAGTTCTTC
many,TRBJ2-1,TRBV7-8,16,-,CASSLVGMSSYNEQFF,TGTGCCAGCAGCTTAGTGGGAATGAGCTCCTACAATGAGCAGTTCTTC
-,TRBJ2-3,TRBV5-1,15,TRBD2,CASSLEGGQGDTQYF,TGCGCCAGCAGCTTGGAGGGAGGGCAGGGAGATACGCAGTATTTT
many,TRBJ2-7,TRBV14,16,-,CASSLSPDGSSYEQYF,TGTGCCAGCAGCCTATCACCGGACGGTAGCTCCTACGAGCAGTACTTC
medium-sized,TRBJ1-2,TRBV24-1,16,-,CATLIPRPHQDYGYTF,TGTGCCACCCTGATACCACGTCCGCACCAGGACTATGGCTACACCTTC
few,TRBJ2-3,TRBV20-1,15,-,CSAIHGGVSTDTQYF,TGCAGTGCCATCCACGGGGGAGTAAGCACAGATACGCAGTATTTT
medium-sized,TRBJ2-7,TRBV27,15,-,CASSTQLATTYEQYF,TGTGCCAGCAGTACACAACTAGCAACCACCTACGAGCAGTACTTC
many,TRBJ1-1,TRBV7-2,15,TRBD1,CASSRRQGVNTEAFF,TGTGCCAGCAGCCGCAGACAGGGGGTGAACACTGAAGCTTTCTTT
medium-sized,TRBJ2-1,TRBV6-5,15,-,CASSHRTWSYNEQFF,TGTGCCAGCAGTCACCGGACATGGAGTTACAATGAGCAGTTCTTC
-,TRBJ2-2,TRBV23-1,19,TRBD1,CASSQSGTGGRLNTGELFF,TGCGCCAGCAGTCAATCAGGGACAGGGGGAAGGTTAAACACCGGGGAGCTGTTTTTT
many,TRBJ1-2,TRBV24-1,14,-,CATSEEQINYGYTF,TGTGCCACCAGTGAAGAACAGATTAACTATGGCTACACCTTC
many,TRBJ2-7,TRBV7-9,14,-,CASKKGPGSYEQYF,TGTGCCAGCAAGAAAGGTCCGGGATCCTACGAGCAGTACTTC
many,TRBJ2-1,TRBV7-3,15,TRBD2,CASSLGAGLWNEQFF,TGTGCCAGCAGCTTAGGAGCGGGGCTATGGAATGAGCAGTTCTTC
many,TRBJ1-1,TRBV6-5,13,-,CASSYGGNTEAFF,TGTGCCAGCAGTTACGGGGGAAACACTGAAGCTTTCTTT
large,TRBJ2-2,TRBV29-1,15,TRBD2,CSVETSGSDTGELFF,TGCAGCGTTGAGACTAGCGGGAGTGACACCGGGGAGCTGTTTTTT
many,TRBJ2-3,TRBV7-2,13,-,CASSFRGADTQYF,TGTGCCAGCAGTTTTAGGGGGGCAGATACGCAGTATTTT
medium-sized,TRBJ2-1,TRBV7-9,13,TRBD2,CASRYTSGNEQFF,TGTGCCAGCAGATATACTAGCGGCAATGAGCAGTTCTTC
many,TRBJ2-1,TRBV27,14,-,CASRIAVSYNEQFF,TGTGCCAGCAGAATAGCGGTTAGTTACAATGAGCAGTTCTTC
medium-sized,TRBJ1-4,TRBV29-1,13,-,CSAVDGANEKLFF,TGCAGCGCCGTCGACGGCGCCAATGAAAAACTGTTTTTT
-,TRBJ2-3,TRBV12-3/TRBV12-4,12,-,CASRASTDTQYF,TGTGCCAGCAGGGCTAGCACAGATACGCAGTATTTT
many,TRBJ1-1,TRBV6-5,13,-,CASSYSSPWLAFF,TGTGCCAGCAGTTACAGTTCTCCCTGGCTAGCTTTCTTT
many,TRBJ2-7,TRBV27,15,TRBD1,CASSPHRGITYEQYF,TGTGCCAGCAGTCCCCACAGGGGGATAACCTACGAGCAGTACTTC
many,TRBJ1-2,TRBV15,14,-,CATSREGMRVGYTF,TGTGCCACCAGCAGAGAGGGCATGCGGGTCGGCTACACCTTC
medium-sized,TRBJ1-1,TRBV25-1,18,-,CASRPSLGGLKDGTEAFF,TGTGCCAGCAGGCCCAGCTTGGGGGGACTTAAGGATGGAACTGAAGCTTTCTTT
many,TRBJ2-1,TRBV20-1,11,-,CSATQDAREFF,TGCAGTGCTACCCAAGACGCCAGGGAGTTCTTC
medium-sized,TRBJ1-5,TRBV10-1,14,-,CASSEGSDGQPQHF,TGCGCCAGCAGTGAGGGGTCCGATGGTCAGCCCCAGCATTTT
many,TRBJ2-2,TRBV20-1,15,TRBD2,CSAPAGGSNTGELFF,TGCAGTGCCCCTGCGGGAGGGTCAAACACCGGGGAGCTGTTTTTT
medium-sized,TRBJ2-7,TRBV5-1,15,TRBD1,CASSFAGTGGYEQYF,TGCGCCAGCAGCTTTGCCGGGACAGGGGGTTACGAGCAGTACTTC
large,TRBJ2-1,TRBV19,15,TRBD2,CASSMTSGSLDEQFF,TGTGCCAGTAGTATGACTAGCGGGAGTTTGGATGAGCAGTTCTTC
many,TRBJ2-5,TRBV7-9,13,-,CASSPGLKETQYF,TGTGCCAGCAGCCCGGGACTGAAAGAGACCCAGTACTTC
medium-sized,TRBJ2-3,TRBV29-1,16,-,CSVDTRRETGTDTQYF,TGCAGCGTTGACACCCGGAGGGAGACCGGTACAGATACGCAGTATTTT
many,TRBJ1-4,TRBV19,14,-,CASSYGTRSEKLFF,TGTGCCAGTAGTTACGGTACTCGGAGTGAAAAACTGTTTTTT
large,TRBJ2-5,TRBV7-3,15,-,CASSSGTAGTETQYF,TGTGCCAGCAGCTCCGGGACTGCAGGGACGGAGACCCAGTACTTC
many,TRBJ1-6,TRBV6-2/TRBV6-3,15,TRBD1,CASSYRTGVNSPLHF,TGTGCCAGCAGTTACCGGACAGGGGTGAATTCACCCCTCCACTTT
medium-sized,TRBJ2-2,TRBV29-1,15,-,CSVGAARDDNGELFF,TGCAGCGTTGGAGCGGCCAGGGACGATAACGGGGAGCTGTTTTTT